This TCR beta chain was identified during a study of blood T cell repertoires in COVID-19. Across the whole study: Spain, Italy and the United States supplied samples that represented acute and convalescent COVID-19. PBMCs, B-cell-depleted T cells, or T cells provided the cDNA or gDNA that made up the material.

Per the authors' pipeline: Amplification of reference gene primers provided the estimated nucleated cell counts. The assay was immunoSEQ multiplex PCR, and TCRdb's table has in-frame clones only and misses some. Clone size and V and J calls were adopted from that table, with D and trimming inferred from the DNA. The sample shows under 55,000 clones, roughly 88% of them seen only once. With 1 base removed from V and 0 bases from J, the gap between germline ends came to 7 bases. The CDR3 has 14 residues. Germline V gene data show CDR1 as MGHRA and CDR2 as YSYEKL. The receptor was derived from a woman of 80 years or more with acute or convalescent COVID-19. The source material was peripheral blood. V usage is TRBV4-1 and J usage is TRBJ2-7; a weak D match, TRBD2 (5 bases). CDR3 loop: CASSQGGLSYEQYF. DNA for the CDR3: TGCGCCAGCAGCCAAGGAGGGCTCTCCTACGAGCAGTACTTC.